The 17 T cell receptor beta chains presented below share a single source sample, sequenced in a study of memory CD4+ T cells and cytomegalovirus serostatus. Assay: immunoSEQ multiplex PCR; the TCRdb copy retains only in-frame clones and omits some. The data hold more than 50,000 clones, with approximately 78% observed a single time. Single viable CD3+CD4+CD8-CD45RO+ cells were sorted as the memory CD4+ T cells. The source material was memory CD4+ T cells from blood. The receptors derive from an adult in good health and CMV-seronegative.

This clone was recorded a few times. The chain is built from TRBV6-5 and TRBJ1-2; 7 bases match TRBD1. V shed 1 base, J shed 1 base, and the junction held 6 bases outside the gene matches. Germline V gene lookup returns CDR1 MNHEY and CDR2 SVGAGI. The CDR3 covers 16 residues. CDR3 region: CASSYYAGTVNYGYTF. CDR3 in DNA: TGTGCCAGCAGTTACTATGCCGGGACAGTTAACTATGGCTACACCTTC.

This clone was observed a few times. The chain links TRBV6-6 to TRBJ1-6, with 8 bases identical to TRBD1. Germline-derived CDR1 and CDR2 are MNHNY and SVGAGI (reference sequence). This CDR3 contains 16 residues. V dropped 7 bases and J dropped 0; count of bases not matched to a gene: 5. The CDR3 protein is CASTEQGDSYNSPLHF. In DNA form, the CDR3 reads TGTGCCAGCACCGAACAGGGGGACTCCTATAATTCACCCCTCCACTTT.

The chain couples TRBV23-1 to TRBJ1-2; 7 nucleotides agree with TRBD1. TRBV23-1 is sorted into the ORF group, with uncertain function. This CDR3 spans 14 amino acids. J gave up 4 bases and V 0 bases, and 2 bases lay outside the gene matches. The CDR3 nucleotides read TGCGCCAGCAGTCAATCGACAGGGCCCTATGGCTACACCTTC. Translating it yields CASSQSTGPYGYTF.

V usage is TRBV6-6 and J usage is TRBJ2-7, with D uncertain. CDR1 is MNHNY, CDR2 SVGAGI, per germline (reference sequence). The CDR3 is 14 amino acids. V lost 2 bases to trimming and J lost 1 base, with 9 bases between them. As DNA, the CDR3 is TGTGCCAGCAGTTACGCATACGGGTCCTACGAGCAGTACTTC. This encodes CASSYAYGSYEQYF.

This clone has just a few counts. J is TRBJ1-2 and V is TRBV5-1; D call uncertain. Germline V gene lookup returns CDR1 SGHRS and CDR2 YFSETQ. V lost 7 bases and J lost 0, with 16 bases in between. The CDR3 runs 15 residues. The CDR3 is CASRPSPHSNYGYTF. In DNA, the CDR3 is TGCGCCAGCCGACCTTCACCGCACTCTAACTATGGCTACACCTTC.

In the case of this clone: This CDR3 is also generated by other DNA sequences in the sample. The V gene is TRBV29-1, the J gene TRBJ2-7, with D perhaps TRBD1 (6 bases). CDR1 is SQVTM and CDR2 is ANQGSEA in the germline V gene. This CDR3 region has 13 residues. V was shortened by 7 bases and J by 4 bases, with 17 bases between the two germline ends. CDR3 amino acids: CSGRGGSGYEQYF. CDR3 sequence (DNA): TGCAGCGGAAGAGGGGGATCTGGGTACGAGCAGTACTTC.

V and J are TRBV20-1 and TRBJ1-1; D unresolved. The CDR3 is made up of 8 amino acids. Germline CDR1 reads DFQATT; CDR2 reads SNEGSKA (reference sequence). The CDR3 DNA reads as TGCAGGGGCACTGAAGCTTTCTTT. As protein: CRGTEAFF.

The chain recombines TRBV2 with TRBJ2-2; either TRBD1 or TRBD2 may fit D (5 bases each). The germline V gene encodes CDR1 SNHLY and CDR2 FYNNEI. Trimming cost V 9 bases and J 2 bases, with 10 bases left between them. The CDR3 consists of 13 residues. CDR3 residues: CASTGRNTGELFF. CDR3 nucleotides: TGTGCCAGTACGGGACGTAACACCGGGGAGCTGTTTTTT.

This clone occurred a few times. The chain joins TRBV30 to TRBJ2-6; no definite D call. The germline CDR1 and CDR2 sequences are GTSNPN and SVGIG (reference sequence). The CDR3 is 15 residues long. Trimming cost V 2 bases and J 2 bases, with 10 bases left between them. The CDR3 DNA follows: TGTGCCTGGAGTCGAGCCGTAGCTGGGGCCAACGTCCTGACTTTC. Amino acids: CAWSRAVAGANVLTF.

This clone showed up just a few times. The gene calls are TRBV20-1 and TRBJ2-1; possibly TRBD2 for D (5 bases). V was trimmed by 6 bases and J by 5 bases, leaving 8 bases between them. Per germline, CDR1 DFQATT and CDR2 SNEGSKA (reference sequence). CDR3 length equals 11 residues. The CDR3 nucleotides are TGCAGTGCAGACTACGACAATGAGCAGTTCTTC. Protein: CSADYDNEQFF.

The chain carries TRBV6-5 and TRBJ1-2; 7 bases align to TRBD1. This CDR3 contains 13 residues. V gave up 6 bases and J gave up 8 bases; unmatched junction bases: 9. Looked up from germline, CDR1 is MNHEY and CDR2 is SVGAGI. The CDR3, as DNA: TGTGCCAGCAGCCGCGACAGGGCTAGGGGCTACACCTTC. It specifies CASSRDRARGYTF.

The chain has TRBV30 and TRBJ2-2; the D gene is possibly TRBD2 (6 bases). Per germline, CDR1 GTSNPN and CDR2 SVGIG (reference sequence). The V gene lost 3 bases and the J gene lost 1 base, with 12 bases spanning the gap. CDR3 size: 15 residues. CDR3 coding DNA: TGTGCCTGGAGGCCGGGGGAACGGAACACCGGGGAGCTGTTTTTT. Translated: CAWRPGERNTGELFF. Using reference TRBV30 and TRBJ2-2 for the parts outside the CDR3, the full variable domain is SQTIHQWPATLVQPVGSPLSLECTVEGTSNPNLYWYRQAAGRGLQLLFYSVGIGQISSEVPQNLSASRPQDRQFILSSKKLLLSDSGFYLCAWRPGERNTGELFFGEGSRLTVL.

The chain couples TRBV27 to TRBJ2-1; 10 bases agree with TRBD2. CDR3 length: 15 residues. Germline loops: CDR1 MNHEY, CDR2 SMNVEV (reference sequence). V dropped 2 bases and J dropped 8; count of bases not matched to a gene: 6. The chain's CDR3 is CASSLRAGGPDEQFF. The DNA for the CDR3 is TGTGCCAGCAGTTTACGAGCGGGGGGGCCGGATGAGCAGTTCTTC.

The rearrangement joins TRBV7-6 to TRBJ2-1; 9 bases line up with TRBD1. Germline V gene sequence: CDR1 SGHVS, CDR2 FNYEAQ. V shed 5 bases, J shed 0 bases, and the junction held 2 bases outside the gene matches. CDR3 size: 15 residues. The CDR3 region has the DNA TGTGCCAGCAGCCCGGGACAGGGCTCCTACAATGAGCAGTTCTTC. It is translated as CASSPGQGSYNEQFF.

The chain has TRBV11-3 and TRBJ2-3; tentatively, D is TRBD1 (7 bases). The CDR3 runs to 17 residues. Germline values: CDR1 SGHNT, CDR2 YENEEA. The V and J ends lost 3 bases and 3 bases respectively, with 19 bases between them. The CDR3, as DNA: TGTGCCAGCAGCTTCGACCTAGGGGGCGCGGGAACAGATACGCAGTATTTT. It yields the protein CASSFDLGGAGTDTQYF.

This clone was seen only once. The conserved closing phenylalanine or tryptophan is absent in this CDR3, likely reflecting a read error. The chain carries TRBV19 and TRBJ1-6; D unclear. In germline, CDR1 is LNHDA, CDR2 SQIVND (reference sequence). The length of the CDR3 is 14 residues. V dropped 0 bases and J dropped 10 bases, with 10 bases sitting between them. CDR3 DNA: TGTGCCAGTAGTATAGATCGGGTAGGATCACCCCTCCACTCT. The encoded protein is CASSIDRVGSPLHS.

This clone has only one observation. This chain uses TRBV19 with TRBJ2-7; perhaps TRBD1 as D (6 bases). The CDR3 runs 14 residues. Germline CDR1 and CDR2: LNHDA and SQIVND (reference sequence). The V end was cut by 5 bases, the J end by 1 base, with 12 bases between. CDR3 DNA sequence: TGTGCCAGTAGTCCCAGACAGGTATCCTACGAGCAGTACTTC. This encodes CASSPRQVSYEQYF.